These 32 T cell receptor beta chains share one sample of origin, sequenced in a study of OX40 agonist ivuxolimab in advanced cancers. Method: immunoSEQ multiplex PCR; TCRdb's copy keeps in-frame clones and lacks some. The repertoire holds 55,000 to 70,000 clones, with around 80% as singletons. Sequencing was performed on CD4+ or CD8+ T cells sorted from blood, taken in a trial of the OX40 agonist ivuxolimab. All receptors come from an adult with an advanced solid tumor such as melanoma, head and neck, liver or kidney cancer.

For the CDR3, the DNA is TGTGCCAGTCAATGGACAGGGCGGACAGGGAACATTCAGTACTTC. This translates into CASQWTGRTGNIQYF. The V and J genes are TRBV19 and TRBJ2-4, with TRBD1 matching over 8 bases. The germline V gene encodes CDR1 LNHDA and CDR2 SQIVND (reference sequence). The CDR3 totals 15 residues. V shed 8 bases and J 7 bases; nucleotides not matched to a gene: 13. The variable domain in full, completed from reference TRBV19 and TRBJ2-4, reads DGGITQSPKYLFRKEGQNVTLSCEQNLNHDAMYWYRQDPGQGLRLIYYSQIVNDFQKGDIAEGYSVSREKKESFPLTVTSAQKNPTAFYLCASQWTGRTGNIQYFGAGTRLSVL.

Only a few counts were recorded for this clone. This sequence joins TRBV27 and TRBJ1-2; possibly TRBD1 for D (5 bases). The CDR3 length is 13 residues. Trimming left V 8 bases short and J 4 bases short, with 14 bases between. The germline CDR1 and CDR2 sequences are MNHEY and SMNVEV (reference sequence). The CDR3 spells CASAVSGTYGYTF. The CDR3 nucleotides are TGTGCCAGCGCAGTAAGCGGGACCTATGGCTACACCTTC.

The chain combines TRBV7-3 with TRBJ2-1, with D maybe TRBD2 (5 bases). The CDR3 has 15 amino acids. The germline CDR1 and CDR2 sequences are SGHTA and FQGTGA. The V gene lost 1 base and the J gene lost 10 bases, with 17 bases spanning the gap. CDR3 sequence (DNA): TGTGCCAGCAGCTTAAAATCTGGACCCGAGGGAGAGCAGTTCTTC. Its translation is CASSLKSGPEGEQFF.

The gene calls are TRBV5-4 and TRBJ1-6; D possibly corresponds to TRBD1 (5 bases). The length of the CDR3 is 16 residues. V lost 1 base to trimming and J lost 7 bases, with 15 bases between them. From germline, CDR1 is SGHNT and CDR2 YYREEE (reference sequence). CDR3 coding DNA: TGTGCCAGCAGCTTGATCTCCGGGACGGTAAATTCACCCCTCCACTTT. It specifies CASSLISGTVNSPLHF.

The chain links TRBV2 to TRBJ2-3; TRBD1 agrees at 11 bases. V was pared by 11 bases and J by 2 bases, with 15 bases of the junction left unmatched. CDR3 length equals 17 residues. CDR1 SNHLY and CDR2 FYNNEI come from the germline V gene. The CDR3: CARTYSGTGGITDTQYF. Here the CDR3 DNA reads TGTGCCCGAACCTACTCCGGGACAGGGGGTATCACAGATACGCAGTATTTT.

The chain carries TRBV27 and TRBJ2-3, with 8 bases matching TRBD2. Germline V CDR1 and CDR2: MNHEY, SMNVEV (reference sequence). J was trimmed by 1 base and V by 6 bases; bases with no gene match: 9. This CDR3 is 16 amino acids long. This CDR3 reads CASRSPTSARTDTQYF. As DNA, the CDR3 is TGTGCCAGCAGATCTCCGACTAGCGCCCGCACAGATACGCAGTATTTT.

This clone came up once. The V and J genes are TRBV7-9 and TRBJ2-3, with TRBD1 matching over 7 bases. V lost 5 bases to trimming and J lost 0 bases; unmatched junction nucleotides: 5. The CDR3 loop spans 15 amino acids. Germline loops: CDR1 SEHNR, CDR2 FQNEAQ (reference sequence). The CDR3 DNA follows: TGTGCCAGCAGCCAAAGGGACAGTAGCACAGATACGCAGTATTTT. It is translated as CASSQRDSSTDTQYF. The whole variable domain, remainder taken from reference TRBV7-9 and TRBJ2-3, is DTGVSQNPRHKITKRGQNVTFRCDPISEHNRLYWYRQTLGQGPEFLTYFQNEAQLEKSRLLSDRFSAERPKGSFSTLEIQRTEQGDSAMYLCASSQRDSSTDTQYFGPGTRLTVL.

The chain joins TRBV10-3 to TRBJ1-2; D might be TRBD1 (5 bases). From germline, CDR1 is ENHRY and CDR2 SYGVKD. CDR3 length: 15 residues. The V gene lost 0 bases and the J gene lost 2 bases, with 10 bases spanning the gap. CDR3 in amino acids: CAISESQGYNYGYTF. CDR3 DNA sequence: TGTGCCATCAGTGAGTCGCAGGGCTACAACTATGGCTACACCTTC.

This clone was counted a single time. CDR3 in DNA: TGCGCCAGCAGCCTAGACGGAGGAACTAGCACAGATACGCAGTATTTT. Amino acid sequence: CASSLDGGTSTDTQYF. V and J are TRBV5-1 and TRBJ2-3; D possibly corresponds to TRBD2 (5 bases). Trimming took off 4 bases at V and 0 bases at J, with 15 bases between the two ends. The CDR3 runs to 16 residues. Germline V lookup: CDR1 SGHRS, CDR2 YFSETQ.

In its sample, this clone was seen a few times. The chain is built from TRBV7-9 and TRBJ1-1; D is undetermined. With 8 bases removed from V and 0 bases from J, the gap between germline ends came to 22 bases. This CDR3 has 17 residues. Germline V gene lookup returns CDR1 SEHNR and CDR2 FQNEAQ (reference sequence). The CDR3: CASSLHDFGGMNTEAFF. CDR3 DNA sequence: TGTGCCAGCTCCCTCCACGACTTCGGAGGGATGAACACTGAAGCTTTCTTT. The whole variable domain, filled in from reference TRBV7-9 and TRBJ1-1, reads DTGVSQNPRHKITKRGQNVTFRCDPISEHNRLYWYRQTLGQGPEFLTYFQNEAQLEKSRLLSDRFSAERPKGSFSTLEIQRTEQGDSAMYLCASSLHDFGGMNTEAFFGQGTRLTVV.

This chain connects TRBV14 to TRBJ2-4; 9 bases align to TRBD2. The CDR3 spans 17 residues. Looked up from germline, CDR1 is SGHDN and CDR2 is FVKESK. J lost 6 bases, V lost 0 bases, and 9 bases had no gene match. The chain's CDR3 is CASSQESRGGRPNIQYF. The CDR3 bases are TGTGCCAGCAGCCAAGAATCGCGGGGGGGTCGACCAAACATTCAGTACTTC.

V and J are TRBV6-1 and TRBJ1-5; the D is unclear. The V end was cut by 2 bases, the J end by 7 bases, with 3 bases between. This CDR3 contains 11 residues. The germline CDR1 and CDR2 sequences are MNHNS and SASEGT. The CDR3 bases are TGTGCCAGCAGTGAAACCCAGCCCCAGCATTTT. It is translated as CASSETQPQHF.

The V and J genes are TRBV2 and TRBJ2-3; 8 nucleotides align to TRBD1. The germline gives CDR1 SNHLY, CDR2 FYNNEI. The CDR3 consists of 15 residues. The V gene end was trimmed by 4 bases and the J gene end by 4 bases; junction bases not matched to a gene: 7. CDR3 DNA: TGTGCCAGCAGTGTGGACAGGGTGTTAGCAGATACGCAGTATTTT. This sequence encodes CASSVDRVLADTQYF.

This clone has more than one count but fewer than ten. The chain uses TRBV14 and TRBJ1-6; D is unclear. With 1 base removed from V and 10 bases from J, the gap between germline ends came to 14 bases. The CDR3 spans 15 residues. Germline CDR1 SGHDN, CDR2 FVKESK. The CDR3 bases are TGTGCCAGCAGCCAAGGACTCGGTGGGAGCTCACCCCTCCACTTT. This codes for CASSQGLGGSSPLHF.

This rearrangement joins TRBV5-4 to TRBJ1-6; TRBD1 aligns across 7 bases. Trimming cost V 4 bases and J 0 bases; bases outside gene matches: 13. There are 19 residues in the CDR3. Germline loops: CDR1 SGHNT, CDR2 YYREEE (reference sequence). CDR3: CASSVRRTGGSSYNSPLHF. The CDR3 region has the DNA TGTGCCAGCAGCGTCCGAAGGACAGGCGGGAGCTCCTATAATTCACCCCTCCACTTT.

On this clone itself: The same CDR3 is also encoded by other DNA sequences in this sample. The chain links TRBV6-1 to TRBJ2-5; D unclear. Deletions cut 1 base from V and 3 bases from J, with 9 bases between. CDR1 MNHNS and CDR2 SASEGT come from the germline V gene. The length of the CDR3 is 14 residues. The DNA for the CDR3 is TGTGCCAGCAGTGAAGGACTCTCAAAAGAGACCCAGTACTTC. This gives the protein CASSEGLSKETQYF.

Concerning this clone: Relative to the germline gene, one junction end is altered; a read error may explain this. The V call is TRBV5-1, the J call TRBJ2-3; no clear D gene. The CDR3 contains 13 residues. Germline V gene data show CDR1 as SGHRS and CDR2 as YFSETQ. CDR3: CASSLARTDTQYF. The CDR3 DNA follows: TGTGCCAGCAGCTTGGCTCGCACAGATACGCAGTATTTT.

The V call is TRBV19, the J call TRBJ1-2; D uncertain. The CDR3 runs to 15 residues. CDR1 and CDR2 from the germline V gene are LNHDA and SQIVND (reference sequence). V lost 5 bases to trimming and J lost 5 bases, with 18 bases between them. This CDR3 is CASSLPGSEVYGYTF. CDR3 DNA sequence: TGTGCCAGTAGTCTCCCGGGGTCCGAGGTTTATGGCTACACCTTC. The complete variable domain, with remaining parts taken from reference TRBV19 and TRBJ1-2, reads DGGITQSPKYLFRKEGQNVTLSCEQNLNHDAMYWYRQDPGQGLRLIYYSQIVNDFQKGDIAEGYSVSREKKESFPLTVTSAQKNPTAFYLCASSLPGSEVYGYTFGSGTRLTVV.

The CDR3 loop is CASSQPPGPYGYTF. CDR3 sequence (DNA): TGTGCCAGCAGCCAACCTCCGGGGCCCTATGGCTACACCTTC. V and J are TRBV16 and TRBJ1-2; D possibly corresponds to TRBD1 (5 bases). This CDR3 region has 14 residues. Germline V gene data show CDR1 as KGHSY and CDR2 as FQNENV. V was trimmed by 2 bases and J by 4 bases, leaving 11 bases between them.

The chain recombines TRBV19 with TRBJ2-1; D is perhaps TRBD1 (5 bases). This CDR3 region has 16 residues. Germline V lookup: CDR1 LNHDA, CDR2 SQIVND (reference sequence). V was cut by 3 bases and J by 0 bases, with 12 bases left in between. CDR3 region: CASSMRTRSSYNEQFF. The CDR3 DNA reads as TGTGCCAGTAGTATGAGGACAAGGAGCTCCTACAATGAGCAGTTCTTC.

The genes are TRBV5-5 and TRBJ2-5; tentatively, D is TRBD2 (6 bases). CDR3 length: 16 residues. The germline V gene has CDR1 SGHKS and CDR2 YYEKEE (reference sequence). Trimming stripped 0 bases from V and 2 bases from J, with 14 bases between. CDR3 region: CASSLGGGVLQETQYF. CDR3 DNA: TGTGCCAGCAGCTTGGGAGGCGGGGTGCTTCAAGAGACCCAGTACTTC.

This CDR3 is CASSSDSYGYTF. In DNA form, the CDR3 reads TGTGCCAGCAGCTCAGACAGCTATGGCTACACCTTC. This chain joins TRBV7-4 and TRBJ1-2, with D possibly matching TRBD1 (5 bases). V dropped 4 bases and J dropped 4 bases, with 7 bases sitting between them. This CDR3 is built from 12 residues. Germline assignment: CDR1 SGHVT and CDR2 SQSDAQ.

The CDR3 here is CASSLGGTSGNQPQHF. DNA of the CDR3: TGTGCCAGCAGCTTGGGAGGGACATCCGGGAATCAGCCCCAGCATTTT. The chain combines TRBV7-9 with TRBJ1-5, with a tentative D call TRBD1 (6 bases). CDR1 and CDR2 from the germline V gene are SEHNR and FQNEAQ (reference sequence). The CDR3 totals 16 residues. Trimming shortened V by 3 bases and J by 4 bases, and 16 bases separated the two germline ends.

The chain joins TRBV29-1 to TRBJ2-1, with D perhaps being TRBD1 or TRBD2 (5 bases each). Trimming stripped 3 bases from V and 6 bases from J, with 15 bases between. This CDR3 has 14 residues. Germline V gene lookup returns CDR1 SQVTM and CDR2 ANQGSEA. The CDR3 loop reads CSVEGPPVRNEQFF. DNA for the CDR3: TGCAGCGTTGAGGGACCCCCGGTTCGCAATGAGCAGTTCTTC.

This clone occurred a few times. The chain is built from TRBV5-1 and TRBJ2-6, with 8 bases lining up with TRBD1. Germline V gene data show CDR1 as SGHRS and CDR2 as YFSETQ. The CDR3 has 19 residues. The trim removed 3 bases at V and 2 bases at J, leaving 13 bases unmatched. The CDR3 spells CASSSPPGQGRTGANVLTF. CDR3 sequence (DNA): TGCGCCAGCAGCTCACCTCCAGGACAGGGAAGGACTGGGGCCAACGTCCTGACTTTC. Full variable domain (missing parts from reference TRBV5-1 and TRBJ2-6): KAGVTQTPRYLIKTRGQQVTLSCSPISGHRSVSWYQQTPGQGLQFLFEYFSETQRNKGNFPGRFSGRQFSNSRSEMNVSTLELGDSALYLCASSSPPGQGRTGANVLTFGAGSRLTVL.

The rearrangement joins TRBV7-2 to TRBJ2-7; D perhaps matches TRBD1 (6 bases). Per germline, CDR1 SGHTA and CDR2 FQGNSA. The CDR3 spans 14 residues. V lost 5 bases and J 1 base, leaving 12 bases between the germline ends. Written as DNA, the CDR3 is TGTGCCAGCAGCCTCGGACAGTTGTCCTACGAGCAGTACTTC. It encodes CASSLGQLSYEQYF.

This chain links TRBV29-1 with TRBJ2-1, with 9 bases matching TRBD2. Trimming at V came to 4 bases and at J to 0 bases, leaving 4 bases not matched to a gene. Per the germline V gene, CDR1 is SQVTM and CDR2 is ANQGSEA. This CDR3 spans 15 amino acids. The CDR3 loop is CSVGRAGGSYNEQFF. The CDR3 bases are TGCAGCGTTGGACGAGCGGGGGGCTCCTACAATGAGCAGTTCTTC.

The CDR3 is CASSAGQGGFIINYGYTF. The CDR3, as DNA: TGTGCCAGCAGCGCCGGTCAGGGGGGCTTTATTATTAACTATGGCTACACCTTC. The rearrangement joins TRBV7-9 to TRBJ1-2; 7 nucleotides agree with TRBD1. After removal of 5 bases from V and 1 base from J, the junction contained 16 bases not matched to a gene. CDR3 size: 18 residues. Germline lookup yields CDR1 SEHNR and CDR2 FQNEAQ (reference sequence). Based on the CDR3 plus reference TRBV7-9 and TRBJ1-2, the full variable domain is DTGVSQNPRHKITKRGQNVTFRCDPISEHNRLYWYRQTLGQGPEFLTYFQNEAQLEKSRLLSDRFSAERPKGSFSTLEIQRTEQGDSAMYLCASSAGQGGFIINYGYTFGSGTRLTVV.

This chain joins TRBV18 and TRBJ2-3; D is unclear. Trimming took 5 bases from V and 0 from J, leaving 6 bases between them. CDR3 length: 13 amino acids. Germline CDR1 KGHSH, CDR2 LQKENI. CDR3 coding DNA: TGTGCCAGCTCAACCGGGAGCACAGATACGCAGTATTTT. It codes for CASSTGSTDTQYF.

Only one count was recorded for this clone. The V call is TRBV9, the J call TRBJ2-7; a weak D match, TRBD1 (6 bases). Trimming left V 0 bases short and J 6 bases short, with 13 bases between. Germline assignment: CDR1 SGDLS and CDR2 YYNGEE. The CDR3 has 14 residues. In nucleotides, the CDR3 is TGTGCCAGCAGCGTAGTTGGCAGGGGATCCGAGCAGTACTTC. It codes for CASSVVGRGSEQYF.

In DNA, the CDR3 is TGTGCCAGCAGCGAGACACAGGGTAGATATGGCTACACCTTC. It yields the protein CASSETQGRYGYTF. The chain is built from TRBV5-6 and TRBJ1-2, with D maybe TRBD1 (6 bases). The CDR3 spans 14 residues. V lost 4 bases and J lost 5, with 15 bases in between. Germline assignment: CDR1 SGHDT and CDR2 YYEEEE.

This clone has just a few counts. The rearrangement uses TRBV15 and TRBJ2-5; D not resolved. Trimming left V 5 bases short and J 1 base short, with 14 bases between. Germline V lookup: CDR1 LNHNV, CDR2 YYDKDF (reference sequence). The CDR3 runs to 15 residues. CDR3 in DNA: TGTGCCACCAGCCACACTGTGGCAGTCCAAGAGACCCAGTACTTC. It is translated as CATSHTVAVQETQYF.